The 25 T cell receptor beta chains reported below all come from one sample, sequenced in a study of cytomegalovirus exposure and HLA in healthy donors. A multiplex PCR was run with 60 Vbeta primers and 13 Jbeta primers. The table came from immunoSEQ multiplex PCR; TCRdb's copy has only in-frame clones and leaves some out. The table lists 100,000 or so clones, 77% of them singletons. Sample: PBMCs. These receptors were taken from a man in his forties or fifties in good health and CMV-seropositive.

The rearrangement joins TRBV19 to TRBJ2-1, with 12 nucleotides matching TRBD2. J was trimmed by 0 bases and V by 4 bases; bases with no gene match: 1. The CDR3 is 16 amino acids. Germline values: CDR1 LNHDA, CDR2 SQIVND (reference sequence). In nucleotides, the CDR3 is TGTGCCAGTAGTAGGACTAGCGGGGCCTCCTACAATGAGCAGTTCTTC. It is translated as CASSRTSGASYNEQFF.

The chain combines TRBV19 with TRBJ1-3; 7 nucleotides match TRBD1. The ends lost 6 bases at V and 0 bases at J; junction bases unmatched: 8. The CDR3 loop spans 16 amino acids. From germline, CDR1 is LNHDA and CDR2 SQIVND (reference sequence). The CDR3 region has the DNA TGTGCCAGTAGCGGGGGGGACAGTAGCTCTGGAAACACCATATATTTT. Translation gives CASSGGDSSSGNTIYF.

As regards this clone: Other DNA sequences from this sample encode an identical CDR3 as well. The chain's CDR3 is CASSHRGRNTEAFF. In DNA, the CDR3 is TGCGCCAGCAGCCATCGGGGTCGGAACACTGAAGCTTTCTTT. The V and J genes are TRBV4-1 and TRBJ1-1; the D is unclear. This CDR3 comprises 14 residues. V lost 3 bases to trimming and J lost 1 base, with 9 bases between them. Germline V CDR1 and CDR2: MGHRA, YSYEKL.

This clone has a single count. The CDR3 loop is CASSLGGGYNEQFF. The CDR3, as DNA: TGTGCCAGCAGCCTCGGGGGGGGCTACAATGAGCAGTTCTTC. This chain links TRBV5-5 with TRBJ2-1; TRBD2 agrees at 8 bases. V lost 4 bases and J lost 3; bases outside the gene matches: 3. The CDR3 is made up of 14 amino acids. Germline V gene lookup returns CDR1 SGHKS and CDR2 YYEKEE (reference sequence).

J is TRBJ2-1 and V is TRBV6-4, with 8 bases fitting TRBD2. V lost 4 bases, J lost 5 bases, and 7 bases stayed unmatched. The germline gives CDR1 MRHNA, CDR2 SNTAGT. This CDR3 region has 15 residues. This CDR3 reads CASSALGGGNNEQFF. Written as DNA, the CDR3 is TGTGCCAGCAGTGCACTCGGCGGGGGGAACAATGAGCAGTTCTTC.

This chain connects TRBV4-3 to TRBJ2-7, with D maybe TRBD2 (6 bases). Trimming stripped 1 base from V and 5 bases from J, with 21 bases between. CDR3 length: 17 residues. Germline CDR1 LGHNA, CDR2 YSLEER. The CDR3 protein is CASSQGAGILIIDEQYF. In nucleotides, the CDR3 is TGCGCCAGCAGCCAAGGCGCGGGGATCCTGATAATTGACGAGCAGTACTTC.

The CDR3 protein is CATRGVGYEQYF. The CDR3 nucleotides are TGTGCCACTCGGGGGGTGGGGTACGAGCAGTACTTC. The J gene is TRBJ2-7, the V gene TRBV10-3; TRBD2 matches at 7 bases. V shed 10 bases and J 4 bases; nucleotides not matched to a gene: 7. Germline V gene data show CDR1 as ENHRY and CDR2 as SYGVKD. The CDR3 consists of 12 residues.

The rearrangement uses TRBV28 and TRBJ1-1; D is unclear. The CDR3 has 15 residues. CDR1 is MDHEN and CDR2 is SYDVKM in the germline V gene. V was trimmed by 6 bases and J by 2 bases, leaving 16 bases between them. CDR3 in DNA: TGTGCCAGCAGGATACAACCTCTAGGAAACACTGAAGCTTTCTTT. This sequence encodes CASRIQPLGNTEAFF.

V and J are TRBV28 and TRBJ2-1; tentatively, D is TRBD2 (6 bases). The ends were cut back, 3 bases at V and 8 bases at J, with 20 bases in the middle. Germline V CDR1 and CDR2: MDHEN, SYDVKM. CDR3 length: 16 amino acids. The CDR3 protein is CASSLIAASAFDEQFF. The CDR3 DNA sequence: TGTGCCAGCAGTTTGATAGCGGCGTCGGCTTTCGATGAGCAGTTCTTC.

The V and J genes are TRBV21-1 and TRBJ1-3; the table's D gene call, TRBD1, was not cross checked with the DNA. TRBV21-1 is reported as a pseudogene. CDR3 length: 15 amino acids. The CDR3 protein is CASSKARTGGNTIYF. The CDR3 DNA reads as TGTGCCAGCAGCAAAGCCCGGACAGGGGGAAACACCATATATTTT.

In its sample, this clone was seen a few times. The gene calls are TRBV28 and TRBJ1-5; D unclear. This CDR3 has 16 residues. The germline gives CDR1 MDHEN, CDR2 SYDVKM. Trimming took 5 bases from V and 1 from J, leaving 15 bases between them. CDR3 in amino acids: CASSLGSSTSNQPQHF. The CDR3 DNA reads TGTGCCAGCAGTCTAGGGAGTTCGACGAGCAATCAGCCCCAGCATTTT. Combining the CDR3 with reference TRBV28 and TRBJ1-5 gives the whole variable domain DVKVTQSSRYLVKRTGEKVFLECVQDMDHENMFWYRQDPGLGLRLIYFSYDVKMKEKGDIPEGYSVSREKKERFSLILESASTNQTSMYLCASSLGSSTSNQPQHFGDGTRLSIL.

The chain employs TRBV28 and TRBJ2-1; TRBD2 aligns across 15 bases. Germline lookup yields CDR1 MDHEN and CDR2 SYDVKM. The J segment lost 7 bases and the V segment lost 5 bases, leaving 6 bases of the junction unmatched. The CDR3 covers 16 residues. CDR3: CASSPGLAGGFNEQFF. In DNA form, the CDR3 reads TGTGCCAGCAGTCCGGGACTAGCGGGGGGATTTAATGAGCAGTTCTTC.

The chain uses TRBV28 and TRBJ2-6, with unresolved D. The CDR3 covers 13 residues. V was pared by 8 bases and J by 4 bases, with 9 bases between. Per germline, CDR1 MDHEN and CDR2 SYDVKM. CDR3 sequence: CASDGAGANVLTF. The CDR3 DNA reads TGTGCCAGCGATGGAGCCGGGGCCAACGTCCTGACTTTC.

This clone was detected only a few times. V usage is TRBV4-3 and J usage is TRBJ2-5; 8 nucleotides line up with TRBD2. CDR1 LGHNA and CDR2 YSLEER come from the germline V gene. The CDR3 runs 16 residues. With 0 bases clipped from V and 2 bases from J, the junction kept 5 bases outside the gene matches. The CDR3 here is CASSQDMRGGQETQYF. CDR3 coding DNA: TGCGCCAGCAGCCAAGACATGCGCGGGGGGCAAGAGACCCAGTACTTC.

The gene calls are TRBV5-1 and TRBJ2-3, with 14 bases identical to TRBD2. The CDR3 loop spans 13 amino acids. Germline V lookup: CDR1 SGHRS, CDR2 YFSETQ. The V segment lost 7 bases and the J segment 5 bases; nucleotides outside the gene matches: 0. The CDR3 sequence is CASGLAGGDTQYF. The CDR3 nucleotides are TGCGCCAGCGGACTAGCGGGGGGAGATACGCAGTATTTT.

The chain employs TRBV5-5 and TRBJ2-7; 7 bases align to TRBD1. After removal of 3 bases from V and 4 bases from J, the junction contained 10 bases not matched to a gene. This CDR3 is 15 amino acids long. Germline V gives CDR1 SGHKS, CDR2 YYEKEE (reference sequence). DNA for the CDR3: TGTGCCAGCAGCTCGGATGGGACAGCCTCATACGAGCAGTACTTC. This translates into CASSSDGTASYEQYF.

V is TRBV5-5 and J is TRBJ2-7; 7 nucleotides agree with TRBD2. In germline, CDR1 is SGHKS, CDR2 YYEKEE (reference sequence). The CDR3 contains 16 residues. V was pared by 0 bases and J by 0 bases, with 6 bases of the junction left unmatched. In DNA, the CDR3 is TGTGCCAGCAGCTTGGGGACGGGCGGGGGCTCCTACGAGCAGTACTTC. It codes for CASSLGTGGGSYEQYF.

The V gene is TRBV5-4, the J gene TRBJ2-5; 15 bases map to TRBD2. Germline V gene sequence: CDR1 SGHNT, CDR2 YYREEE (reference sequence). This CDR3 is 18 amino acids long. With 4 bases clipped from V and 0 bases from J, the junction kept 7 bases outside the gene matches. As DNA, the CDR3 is TGTGCCAGCAGCCCGGGACTAGCGGGGGGCTCGTACCAAGAGACCCAGTACTTC. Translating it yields CASSPGLAGGSYQETQYF.

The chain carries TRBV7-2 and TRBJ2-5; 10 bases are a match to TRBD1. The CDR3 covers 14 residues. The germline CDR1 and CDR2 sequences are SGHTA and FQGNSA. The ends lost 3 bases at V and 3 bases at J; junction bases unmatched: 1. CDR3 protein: CASSLGQGKETQYF. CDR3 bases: TGTGCCAGCAGCTTGGGACAGGGGAAAGAGACCCAGTACTTC. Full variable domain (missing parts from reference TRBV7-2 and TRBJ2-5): GAGVSQSPSNKVTEKGKDVELRCDPISGHTALYWYRQSLGQGLEFLIYFQGNSAPDKSGLPSDRFSAERTGGSVSTLTIQRTQQEDSAVYLCASSLGQGKETQYFGPGTRLLVL.

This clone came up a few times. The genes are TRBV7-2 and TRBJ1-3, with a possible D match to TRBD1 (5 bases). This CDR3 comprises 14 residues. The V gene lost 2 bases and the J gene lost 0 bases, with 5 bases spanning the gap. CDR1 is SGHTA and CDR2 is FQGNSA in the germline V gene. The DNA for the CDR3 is TGTGCCAGCAGCTTAACAGGCTCTGGAAACACCATATATTTT. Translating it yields CASSLTGSGNTIYF.

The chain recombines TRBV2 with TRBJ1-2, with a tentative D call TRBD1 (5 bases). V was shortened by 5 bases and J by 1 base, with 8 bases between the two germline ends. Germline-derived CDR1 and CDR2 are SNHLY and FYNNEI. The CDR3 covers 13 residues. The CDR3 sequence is CASSLQDNYGYTF. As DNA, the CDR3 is TGTGCCAGCAGTTTACAGGATAACTATGGCTACACCTTC.

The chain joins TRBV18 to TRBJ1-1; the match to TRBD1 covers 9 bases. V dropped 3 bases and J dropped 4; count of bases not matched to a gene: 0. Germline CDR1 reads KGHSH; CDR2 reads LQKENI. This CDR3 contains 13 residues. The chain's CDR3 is CASSPGQGTEAFF. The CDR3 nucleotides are TGTGCCAGCTCACCGGGACAGGGCACTGAAGCTTTCTTT. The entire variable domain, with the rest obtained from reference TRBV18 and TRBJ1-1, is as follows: NAGVMQNPRHLVRRRGQEARLRCSPMKGHSHVYWYRQLPEEGLKFMVYLQKENIIDESGMPKERFSAEFPKEGPSILRIQQVVRGDSAAYFCASSPGQGTEAFFGQGTRLTVV.

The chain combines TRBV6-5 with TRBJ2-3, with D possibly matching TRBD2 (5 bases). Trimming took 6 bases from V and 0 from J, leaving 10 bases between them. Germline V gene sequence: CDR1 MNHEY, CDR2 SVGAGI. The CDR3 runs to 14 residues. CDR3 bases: TGTGCCAGCAGCGGGGTTAAGAGCACAGATACGCAGTATTTT. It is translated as CASSGVKSTDTQYF.

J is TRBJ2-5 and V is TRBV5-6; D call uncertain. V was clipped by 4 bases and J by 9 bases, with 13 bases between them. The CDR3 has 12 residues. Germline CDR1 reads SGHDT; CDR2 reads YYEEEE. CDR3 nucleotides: TGTGCCAGCAGCCTAGACTGGAGCGCCCAGTACTTC. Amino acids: CASSLDWSAQYF.

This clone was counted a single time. CDR3 DNA sequence: TGTGCCAGCAGGGAGGGAAACAATCAGCCCCAGCATTTT. Translation gives CASREGNNQPQHF. The rearrangement uses TRBV6-1 and TRBJ1-5; D is unresolved. The V gene's germline CDR1 is MNHNS and CDR2 SASEGT. The CDR3 has 13 amino acids. The V and J ends lost 6 bases and 3 bases respectively, with 9 bases between them.